This T cell receptor beta chain came from a study of shared clonotypes between healthy human individuals. Of note for this clone: At the DNA level, this CDR3 is encoded by other sequences in the same sample as well.

Researchers divided each subset's genomic DNA evenly across several immunoSEQ plates. This table comes from immunoSEQ multiplex PCR, and its TCRdb copy is limited to in-frame clones, with some not included. This sample carries 2 million to 2.5 million clones, approximately 93% of them seen once, and the ten largest clones take 0.39%. This CDR3 contains 14 residues. Germline V gives CDR1 SGHNT, CDR2 YYREEE (reference sequence). Trimming removed 0 bases at V and 2 bases at J, with 9 bases between. This chain joins TRBV5-4 and TRBJ2-7; D gene ambiguous. The specimen sequenced was naive CD4+ T cells from PBMCs. Specified subset: CD45RA+ positively selected. This TCR came from a man between 18 and 35 years old in good health. Some clones in this sample may be carry-over from other donors' samples. CDR3 bases: TGTGCCAGCAGCTTGGCGGGCACGGCCTACGAGCAGTACTTC. This codes for CASSLAGTAYEQYF.